Following are 20 T cell receptor beta chains from one sample sequenced in a study of T cell responses to AZD1222 COVID-19 vaccine. Profiled with immunoSEQ multiplex PCR; TCRdb holds only in-frame clones, not every one. The sample holds roughly 180,000 clones; roughly nine tenths are singletons and the top ten take approximately 1.6%. Here the sequenced sample was peripheral blood, taken 28 days after the second AZD1222 dose. Receptor source: an adult who received the AZD1222 COVID-19 vaccine.

This chain connects TRBV10-3 to TRBJ2-2; D may match TRBD1 or TRBD2 (5 bases each). Germline V gene lookup returns CDR1 ENHRY and CDR2 SYGVKD. This CDR3 has 16 amino acids. Trimming stripped 2 bases from V and 0 bases from J, with 10 bases between. The CDR3 bases are TGTGCCATCAGTGAGAGGGGACCGCCGAACACCGGGGAGCTGTTTTTT. This encodes CAISERGPPNTGELFF.

The V and J genes are TRBV11-2 and TRBJ2-7; no reliable D call. The V and J ends lost 1 base and 6 bases respectively, with 13 bases between them. CDR3 length equals 14 residues. CDR1 is SGHAT, CDR2 FQNNGV, per germline. CDR3 sequence reads: CASSLGMSLAEQYF. CDR3 sequence (DNA): TGTGCCAGCAGCTTAGGGATGAGTCTTGCCGAGCAGTACTTC. The full variable domain, its missing parts supplied by reference TRBV11-2 and TRBJ2-7, is EAGVAQSPRYKIIEKRQSVAFWCNPISGHATLYWYQQILGQGPKLLIQFQNNGVVDDSQLPKDRFSAERLKGVDSTLKIQPAKLEDSAVYLCASSLGMSLAEQYFGPGTRLTVT.

V is TRBV5-1 and J is TRBJ2-4; maybe TRBD1 (5 bases). CDR1 and CDR2 from the germline V gene are SGHRS and YFSETQ. The CDR3 runs 15 residues. Trimming stripped 1 base from V and 2 bases from J, with 10 bases between. This chain's CDR3 is CASSLSQGSKNIQYF. The DNA of the CDR3 is TGCGCCAGCAGCTTGTCCCAGGGTTCCAAAAACATTCAGTACTTC.

V usage is TRBV30 and J usage is TRBJ2-7; D ambiguous. In germline, CDR1 is GTSNPN, CDR2 SVGIG (reference sequence). The CDR3 contains 12 residues. V gave up 7 bases and J gave up 0 bases, with 10 bases separating them. DNA for the CDR3: TGTGCCTTAGAAAGACACTCCTACGAGCAGTACTTC. As protein: CALERHSYEQYF.

The table lists this clone with a count of one. V is TRBV6-2 or TRBV6-3 and J is TRBJ2-2, with 13 bases that match TRBD2. The CDR3 covers 17 residues. V gave up 0 bases and J gave up 3 bases; unmatched junction bases: 1. Germline V CDR1 and CDR2: MNHEY, SVGEGT. CDR3 sequence reads: CASSYSGLAGHTGELFF. The CDR3 DNA sequence: TGTGCCAGCAGTTACTCGGGACTAGCGGGACACACCGGGGAGCTGTTTTTT.

This chain joins TRBV9 and TRBJ1-4; perhaps TRBD1 as D (6 bases). CDR1 is SGDLS and CDR2 is YYNGEE in the germline V gene. The V end was cut by 3 bases, the J end by 8 bases, with 17 bases between. CDR3 length: 15 amino acids. The CDR3 here is CASSDTGTFNEKLFF. CDR3 DNA: TGTGCCAGCAGCGACACCGGGACATTTAACGAAAAACTGTTTTTT.

The DNA for the CDR3 is TGTGCCAGCAGTTACTCCCATGACTCTGGAAACACCATATATTTT. This encodes CASSYSHDSGNTIYF. The genes are TRBV6-5 and TRBJ1-3; D unclear. V was clipped by 0 bases and J by 0 bases, with 6 bases between them. The germline gives CDR1 MNHEY, CDR2 SVGAGI. The CDR3 length is 15 residues.

This clone has a single count. The J gene is TRBJ2-1, the V gene TRBV7-2, with 10 bases lining up with TRBD2. Germline V lookup: CDR1 SGHTA, CDR2 FQGNSA. The CDR3 is made up of 16 amino acids. After removal of 1 base from V and 5 bases from J, the junction contained 5 bases not matched to a gene. The CDR3 here is CASSLESGLADNEQFF. The CDR3 bases are TGTGCCAGCAGCTTAGAATCCGGACTAGCGGACAATGAGCAGTTCTTC.

The chain has TRBV6-2 or TRBV6-3 and TRBJ2-4, with TRBD2 identical over 7 bases. There are 17 residues in the CDR3. The ends lost 0 bases at V and 2 bases at J; junction bases unmatched: 7. Germline CDR1 MNHEY, CDR2 SVGEGT. CDR3 residues: CASSYSGGGDSKNIQYF. The CDR3 DNA is TGTGCCAGCAGTTACTCGGGTGGGGGGGATTCCAAAAACATTCAGTACTTC.

This clone showed up just a few times. The V gene is TRBV12-3 or TRBV12-4, the J gene TRBJ2-7; TRBD1 aligns across 7 bases. Trimming at V came to 7 bases and at J to 4 bases, leaving 7 bases not matched to a gene. The CDR3 extends over 13 amino acids. Written as DNA, the CDR3 is TGTGCCAGCACCGTGGGACAGAGATACGAGCAGTACTTC. It encodes CASTVGQRYEQYF.

The chain is built from TRBV5-4 and TRBJ2-5; D is unclear. Germline CDR1 reads SGHNT; CDR2 reads YYREEE (reference sequence). The CDR3 contains 15 residues. The V end lost 2 bases, the J end lost 0 bases, and 11 bases lay between the germline ends. The CDR3 nucleotides are TGTGCCAGCAGCTTCCAAGGAGTGTACCAAGAGACCCAGTACTTC. This encodes CASSFQGVYQETQYF.

This chain connects TRBV6-5 to TRBJ2-3, with a tentative D call TRBD1 (5 bases). The ends were cut back, 8 bases at V and 6 bases at J, with 12 bases in the middle. The germline V gene encodes CDR1 MNHEY and CDR2 SVGAGI. The CDR3 runs to 12 residues. DNA for the CDR3: TGTGCCAGCGTCCGGGCAGGGGATACGCAGTATTTT. It encodes CASVRAGDTQYF.

The CDR3 loop reads CAIGGLAGGDTQYF. The CDR3, as DNA: TGTGCCATCGGGGGACTAGCGGGAGGTGATACGCAGTATTTT. This chain connects TRBV10-3 to TRBJ2-3; 15 nucleotides align to TRBD2. The germline gives CDR1 ENHRY, CDR2 SYGVKD. The CDR3 runs 14 residues. The trim removed 8 bases at V and 6 bases at J, leaving 3 bases unmatched.

On this clone itself: The junction departs from germline at one end; a sequencing error may be responsible. J is TRBJ1-2 and V is TRBV6-5; perhaps TRBD1 as D (5 bases). This CDR3 has 13 residues. The V gene's germline CDR1 is MNHEY and CDR2 SVGAGI. CDR3 sequence: CATSPGGRYGYTF. CDR3 DNA sequence: TGTGCCACCAGTCCGGGGGGTAGATATGGCTACACCTTC.

The chain has TRBV19 and TRBJ1-5, with TRBD1 matching over 8 bases. With 2 bases clipped from V and 4 bases from J, the junction kept 7 bases outside the gene matches. The CDR3 consists of 16 residues. Germline V gives CDR1 LNHDA, CDR2 SQIVND (reference sequence). As DNA, the CDR3 is TGTGCCAGTAGTATAACGGGGACAGGAGGGAATCAGCCCCAGCATTTT. Residues: CASSITGTGGNQPQHF.

CDR3 amino acids: CATKTSGSYEQYF. CDR3 nucleotides: TGTGCCACCAAGACTAGCGGGAGTTACGAGCAGTACTTC. V usage is TRBV7-9 and J usage is TRBJ2-7; 12 bases agree with TRBD2. Looked up from germline, CDR1 is SEHNR and CDR2 is FQNEAQ (reference sequence). CDR3 length: 13 residues. V was clipped by 10 bases and J by 4 bases; unmatched bases: 5.

The chain carries TRBV6-5 and TRBJ1-1, with a weak D call TRBD1 (5 bases). Trimming shortened V by 2 bases and J by 6 bases, and 13 bases separated the two germline ends. Germline-derived CDR1 and CDR2 are MNHEY and SVGAGI. The CDR3 is made up of 14 amino acids. The CDR3 region is CASSYPGGGAEAFF. The CDR3 DNA reads as TGTGCCAGCAGTTACCCCGGGGGGGGAGCTGAAGCTTTCTTT.

This clone showed up just a few times. The V and J genes are TRBV5-6 and TRBJ2-1; D call uncertain. V was trimmed by 6 bases and J by 5 bases, leaving 6 bases between them. The CDR3 extends over 11 amino acids. Germline CDR1 SGHDT, CDR2 YYEEEE. CDR3 in amino acids: CASIFHNEQFF. The CDR3 nucleotides are TGTGCCAGCATCTTCCACAATGAGCAGTTCTTC. Combining the CDR3 with reference TRBV5-6 and TRBJ2-1 gives the whole variable domain DAGVTQSPTHLIKTRGQQVTLRCSPKSGHDTVSWYQQALGQGPQFIFQYYEEEERQRGNFPDRFSGHQFPNYSSELNVNALLLGDSALYLCASIFHNEQFFGPGTRLTVL.

The V gene is TRBV5-4, the J gene TRBJ2-7, with 11 nucleotides matching TRBD2. CDR1 SGHNT and CDR2 YYREEE come from the germline V gene (reference sequence). The V and J ends lost 1 base and 5 bases, in that order; junction bases with no gene match: 11. This CDR3 is 17 amino acids long. The CDR3 here is CASSLLTSGRRGHEQYF. The CDR3 nucleotides are TGTGCCAGCAGCTTGTTAACTAGCGGGAGAAGAGGACACGAGCAGTACTTC.

The V and J genes are TRBV18 and TRBJ2-7; 11 bases are shared with TRBD1. With V trimmed by 2 bases and J by 3 bases, 3 bases remained unmatched. The germline gives CDR1 KGHSH, CDR2 LQKENI. The CDR3 consists of 15 residues. CDR3: CASSPGTGGIYEQYF. CDR3 coding DNA: TGTGCCAGCTCACCAGGGACAGGGGGGATCTACGAGCAGTACTTC.